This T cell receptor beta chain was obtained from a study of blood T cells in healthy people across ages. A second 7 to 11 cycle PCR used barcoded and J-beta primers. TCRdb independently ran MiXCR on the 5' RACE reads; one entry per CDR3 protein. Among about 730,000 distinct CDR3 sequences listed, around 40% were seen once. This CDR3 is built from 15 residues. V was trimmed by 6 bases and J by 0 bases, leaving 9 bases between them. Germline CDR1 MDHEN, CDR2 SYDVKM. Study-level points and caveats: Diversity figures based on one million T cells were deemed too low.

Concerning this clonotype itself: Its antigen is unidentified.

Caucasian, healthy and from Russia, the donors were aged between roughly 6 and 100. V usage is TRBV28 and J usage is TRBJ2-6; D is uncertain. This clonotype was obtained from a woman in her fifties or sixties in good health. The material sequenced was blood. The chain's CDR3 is CASRGPSSGANVLTF. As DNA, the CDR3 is TGTGCCAGCAGGGGCCCGAGCTCTGGGGCCAACGTCCTGACTTTC.